This entry lists 3 T cell receptor beta chains sequenced from one sample in a study of PD-1 blockade in classical Hodgkin lymphoma. Each patient experienced a relapse that followed autologous stem cell transplantation, and brentuximab vedotin exposure varied. The assay was immunoSEQ multiplex PCR, and TCRdb's table has in-frame clones only and misses some. The data contain roughly 15,000 clones, about two thirds of them seen just once; the ten biggest clones take up 8.3%. This specimen was peripheral blood mononuclear cells (PBMCs), taken before the second cycle of nivolumab. These TCRs come from a human donor with classical Hodgkin lymphoma.

This chain connects TRBV6-1 to TRBJ2-7, with D possibly TRBD1 on 5 matching bases. Trimming pared 4 bases from V and 5 bases from J, leaving 18 bases between. The germline gives CDR1 MNHNS, CDR2 SASEGT. The CDR3 loop spans 15 amino acids. CDR3 coding DNA: TGTGCCAGCAGTGGTACTCGGACCCAGGGCAACGAGCAGTACTTC. It yields the protein CASSGTRTQGNEQYF.

The chain has TRBV18 and TRBJ1-1, with TRBD1 identical over 10 bases. Losses at the gene ends were 1 base for V and 5 bases for J; bases not matched to a gene: 7. In germline, CDR1 is KGHSH, CDR2 LQKENI. This CDR3 spans 16 amino acids. The CDR3 DNA follows: TGTGCCAGCTCACCACTTGGGACAGGGGAATATACTGAAGCTTTCTTT. It specifies CASSPLGTGEYTEAFF.

This chain links TRBV30 with TRBJ2-1; D perhaps matches TRBD1 (5 bases). The germline V gene encodes CDR1 GTSNPN and CDR2 SVGIG (reference sequence). Trimming took off 2 bases at V and 9 bases at J, with 8 bases between the two ends. The CDR3 has 11 amino acids. CDR3 nucleotides: TGTGCCTGGAGTACAGGCCCTGAGCAGTTCTTC. Residues: CAWSTGPEQFF.